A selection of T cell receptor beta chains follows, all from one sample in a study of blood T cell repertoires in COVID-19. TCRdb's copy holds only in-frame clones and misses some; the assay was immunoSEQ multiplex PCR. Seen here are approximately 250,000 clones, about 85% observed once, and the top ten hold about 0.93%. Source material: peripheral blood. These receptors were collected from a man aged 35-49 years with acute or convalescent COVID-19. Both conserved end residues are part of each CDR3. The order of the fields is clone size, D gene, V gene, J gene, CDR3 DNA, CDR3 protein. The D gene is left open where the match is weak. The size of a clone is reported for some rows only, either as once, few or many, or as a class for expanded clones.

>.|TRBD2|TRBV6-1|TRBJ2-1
TGTGCCAGCAGTGATTGGACTAGAAACGACAATGAGCAGTTCTTC
CASSDWTRNDNEQFF
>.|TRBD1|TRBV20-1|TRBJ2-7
TGCAGTGCTAGTGGGCCGGGACAGGGTTCCTACGAGCAGTACTTC
CSASGPGQGSYEQYF
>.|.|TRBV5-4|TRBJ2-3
TGTGCCAGCAGCGGACTCCTCACAGATACGCAGTATTTT
CASSGLLTDTQYF
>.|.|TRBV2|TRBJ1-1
TGTGCCAGCTGTGGACCCGACAGTTACATGAACACTGAAGCTTTCTTT
CASCGPDSYMNTEAFF
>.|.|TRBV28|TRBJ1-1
TGTTCAGACGGGGAAGTAGGAACTGAAGCTTTCTTT
CSDGEVGTEAFF
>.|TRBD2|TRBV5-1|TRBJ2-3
TGCGCCAGCAGCTTGTGGTCGGGGGGGTCTAGGGATACGCAGTATTTT
CASSLWSGGSRDTQYF
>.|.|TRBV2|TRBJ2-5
TGTGCCAGCAGCACAGGTATTAAGAGGGAGACCCAGTACTTC
CASSTGIKRETQYF
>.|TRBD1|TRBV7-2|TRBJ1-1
TGTGCCAGCAGCCCCGGACAGGGGGGAACTGAAGCTTTCTTT
CASSPGQGGTEAFF
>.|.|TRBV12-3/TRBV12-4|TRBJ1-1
TGTGCCAGCAGTGCTACAGGGTATGAAGCTTTCTTT
CASSATGYEAFF
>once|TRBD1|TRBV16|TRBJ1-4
TGTGCCAGCAGCCACCTGGACAGGCCTAATGAAAAACTGTTTTTT
CASSHLDRPNEKLFF
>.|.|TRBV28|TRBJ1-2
TGTGCCAGCACCCCGGACATTCGGAGTGGCTACACCTTC
CASTPDIRSGYTF
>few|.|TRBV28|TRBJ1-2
TGTGCCAGCAGTTTTGGTGGCAGCTATGGCTACACCTTC
CASSFGGSYGYTF
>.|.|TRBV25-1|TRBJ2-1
TGTGCCAGCAGTTGGGCAGGGGGGAATGAGCAGTTCTTC
CASSWAGGNEQFF
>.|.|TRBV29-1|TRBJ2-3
TGCAGCGTAACGCTAGACTATTCTCCTAACACAGATACGCAGTATTTT
CSVTLDYSPNTDTQYF
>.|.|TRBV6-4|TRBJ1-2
TGTGCCAGCAGCCCCTCCGCAGGGGCCTATGGCTACACCTTC
CASSPSAGAYGYTF
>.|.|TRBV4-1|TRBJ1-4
TGCGCCAGCAGCCAAGAAGAGTTCAATGAAAAACTGTTTTTT
CASSQEEFNEKLFF